This TCR beta chain was captured by sequencing in a study of blood T cell repertoires in COVID-19. Data came from immunoSEQ multiplex PCR; TCRdb stores just in-frame clones and leaves some out. The sample contains fewer than 250,000 clones, around four fifths of which appear only once. This clone has only one observation. Sequenced input: PBMCs or T cells enriched from blood (not recorded which). This clonotype was sampled from a woman aged 40 to 50 who had been exposed to COVID-19.

The CDR3 region has the DNA TGTGCCAGCAGTTACACCTGGACAGGCTCTGGAAACACCATATATTTT. Residues: CASSYTWTGSGNTIYF. The J gene is TRBJ1-3, the V gene TRBV6-5; 7 nucleotides align to TRBD1. Germline V gene lookup returns CDR1 MNHEY and CDR2 SVGAGI. The trim removed 2 bases at V and 0 bases at J, leaving 4 bases unmatched. This CDR3 region has 16 residues.